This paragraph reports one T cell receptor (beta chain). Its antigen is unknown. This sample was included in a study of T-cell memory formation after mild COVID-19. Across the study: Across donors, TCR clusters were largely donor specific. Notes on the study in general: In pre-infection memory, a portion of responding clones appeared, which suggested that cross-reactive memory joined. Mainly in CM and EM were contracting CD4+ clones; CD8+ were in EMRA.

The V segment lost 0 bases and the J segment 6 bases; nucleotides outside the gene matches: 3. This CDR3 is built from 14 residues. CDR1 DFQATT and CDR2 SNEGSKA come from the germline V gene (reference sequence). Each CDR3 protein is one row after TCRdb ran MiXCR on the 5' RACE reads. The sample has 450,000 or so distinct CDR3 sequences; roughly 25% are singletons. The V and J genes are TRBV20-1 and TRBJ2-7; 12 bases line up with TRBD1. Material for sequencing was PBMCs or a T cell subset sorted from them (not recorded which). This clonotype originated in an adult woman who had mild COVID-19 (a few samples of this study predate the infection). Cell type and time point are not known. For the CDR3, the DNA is TGCAGTGCTAGAGATCGGGACAGGGGGCCCGAGCAGTACTTC. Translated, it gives CSARDRDRGPEQYF.